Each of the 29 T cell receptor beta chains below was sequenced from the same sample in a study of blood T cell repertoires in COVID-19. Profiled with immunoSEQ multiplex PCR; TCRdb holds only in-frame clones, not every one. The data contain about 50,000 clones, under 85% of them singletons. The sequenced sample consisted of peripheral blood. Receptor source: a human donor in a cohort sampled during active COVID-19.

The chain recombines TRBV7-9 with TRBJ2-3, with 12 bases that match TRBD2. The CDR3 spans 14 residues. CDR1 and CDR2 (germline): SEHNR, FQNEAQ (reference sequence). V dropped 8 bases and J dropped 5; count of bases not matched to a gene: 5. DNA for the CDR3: TGTGCCAGCCGACTAGCGGGAGCTGTAGATACGCAGTATTTT. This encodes CASRLAGAVDTQYF.

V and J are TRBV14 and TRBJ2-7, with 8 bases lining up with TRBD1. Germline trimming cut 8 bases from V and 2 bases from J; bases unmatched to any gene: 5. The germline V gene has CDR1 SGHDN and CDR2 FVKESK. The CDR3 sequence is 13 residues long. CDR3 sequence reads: CASGWTGTYEQYF. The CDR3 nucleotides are TGTGCCAGCGGTTGGACAGGGACCTACGAGCAGTACTTC.

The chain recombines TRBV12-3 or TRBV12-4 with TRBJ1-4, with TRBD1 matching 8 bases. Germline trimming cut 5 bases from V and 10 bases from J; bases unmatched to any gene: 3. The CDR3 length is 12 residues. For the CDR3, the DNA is TGTGCCAGCAGTCTAGGACAGGGAAAACTGTTTTTT. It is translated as CASSLGQGKLFF.

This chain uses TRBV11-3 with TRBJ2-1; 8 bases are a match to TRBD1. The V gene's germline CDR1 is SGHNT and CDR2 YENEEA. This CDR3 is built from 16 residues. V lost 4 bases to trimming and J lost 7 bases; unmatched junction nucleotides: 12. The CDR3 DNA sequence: TGTGCCAGCAGCTCCGCCGGAAGGACAGGGAGGAATGAGCAGTTCTTC. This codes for CASSSAGRTGRNEQFF.

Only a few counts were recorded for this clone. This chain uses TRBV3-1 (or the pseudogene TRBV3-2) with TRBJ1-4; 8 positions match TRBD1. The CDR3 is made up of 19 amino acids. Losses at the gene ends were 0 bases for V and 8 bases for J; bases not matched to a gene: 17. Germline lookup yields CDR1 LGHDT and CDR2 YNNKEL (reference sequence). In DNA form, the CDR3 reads TGTGCCAGCAGCCAAGATTGGATTGTGGGACAGGCGCGGACCGAAAAACTGTTTTTT. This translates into CASSQDWIVGQARTEKLFF.

DNA of the CDR3: TGTGCCAGCAGTGAAGGGACAGGGCCCAATGAGCAGTTCTTC. Amino acid sequence: CASSEGTGPNEQFF. This rearrangement joins TRBV25-1 to TRBJ2-1, with 9 bases aligning to TRBD1. The V and J ends lost 2 bases and 6 bases, in that order; junction bases with no gene match: 2. This CDR3 has 14 residues. From germline, CDR1 is MGHDK and CDR2 SYGVNS.

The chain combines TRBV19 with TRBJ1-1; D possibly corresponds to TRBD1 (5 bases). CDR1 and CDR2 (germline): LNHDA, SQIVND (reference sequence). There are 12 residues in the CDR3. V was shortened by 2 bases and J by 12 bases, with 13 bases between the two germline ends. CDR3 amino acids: CASSISWGQTFF. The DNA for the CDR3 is TGTGCCAGTAGTATAAGTTGGGGCCAAACTTTCTTT.

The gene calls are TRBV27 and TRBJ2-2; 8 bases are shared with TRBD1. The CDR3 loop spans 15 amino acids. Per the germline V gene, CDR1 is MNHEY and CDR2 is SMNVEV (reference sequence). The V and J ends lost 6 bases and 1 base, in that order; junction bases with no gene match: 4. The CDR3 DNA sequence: TGTGCCAGCAGGACCGACAGGGGGAACACCGGGGAGCTGTTTTTT. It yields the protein CASRTDRGNTGELFF.

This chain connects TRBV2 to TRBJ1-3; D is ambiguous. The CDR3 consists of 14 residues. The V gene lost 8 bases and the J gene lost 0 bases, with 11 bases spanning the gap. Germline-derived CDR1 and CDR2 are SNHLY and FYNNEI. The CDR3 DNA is TGTGCCAGCGCCTACCTTGTCTCTGGAAACACCATATATTTT. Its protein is CASAYLVSGNTIYF.

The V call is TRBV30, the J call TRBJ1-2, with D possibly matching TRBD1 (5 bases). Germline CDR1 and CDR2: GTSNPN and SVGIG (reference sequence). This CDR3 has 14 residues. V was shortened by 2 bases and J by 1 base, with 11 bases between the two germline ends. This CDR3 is CAWSPDSVNYGYTF. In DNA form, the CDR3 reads TGTGCCTGGAGTCCCGACAGCGTTAACTATGGCTACACCTTC.

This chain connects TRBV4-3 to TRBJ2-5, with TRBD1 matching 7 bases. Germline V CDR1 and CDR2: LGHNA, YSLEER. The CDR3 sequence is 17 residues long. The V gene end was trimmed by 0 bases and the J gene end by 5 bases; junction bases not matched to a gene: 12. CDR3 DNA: TGCGCCAGCAGCCAAGATTATCACGAGGGGGCTTGGGAGACCCAGTACTTC. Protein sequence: CASSQDYHEGAWETQYF.

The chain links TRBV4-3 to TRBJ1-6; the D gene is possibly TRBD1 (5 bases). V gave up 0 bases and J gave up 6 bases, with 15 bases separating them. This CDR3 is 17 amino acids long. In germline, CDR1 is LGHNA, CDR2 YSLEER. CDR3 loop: CASSQDPTAAFNSPLHF. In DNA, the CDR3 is TGCGCCAGCAGCCAAGATCCGACAGCAGCCTTTAATTCACCCCTCCACTTT.

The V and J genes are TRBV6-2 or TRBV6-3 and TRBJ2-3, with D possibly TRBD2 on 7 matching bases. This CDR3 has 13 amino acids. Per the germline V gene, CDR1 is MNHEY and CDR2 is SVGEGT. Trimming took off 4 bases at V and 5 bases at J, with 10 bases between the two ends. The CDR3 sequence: CASSWGGVDTQYF. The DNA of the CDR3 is TGTGCCAGCAGTTGGGGGGGCGTAGATACGCAGTATTTT.

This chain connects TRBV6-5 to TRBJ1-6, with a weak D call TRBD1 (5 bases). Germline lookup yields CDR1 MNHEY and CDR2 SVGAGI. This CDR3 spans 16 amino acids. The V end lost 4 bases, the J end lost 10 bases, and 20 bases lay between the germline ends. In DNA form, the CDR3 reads TGTGCCAGCAGTTCTACCGGCAGGGCATGGGGCTCACCCCTCCACTTT. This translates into CASSSTGRAWGSPLHF.

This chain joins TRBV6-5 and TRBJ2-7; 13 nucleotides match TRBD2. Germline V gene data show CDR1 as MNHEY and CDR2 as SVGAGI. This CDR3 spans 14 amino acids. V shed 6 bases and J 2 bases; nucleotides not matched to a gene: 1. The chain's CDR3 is CASRTSGGAYEQYF. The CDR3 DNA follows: TGTGCCAGCAGAACTAGCGGGGGGGCCTACGAGCAGTACTTC.

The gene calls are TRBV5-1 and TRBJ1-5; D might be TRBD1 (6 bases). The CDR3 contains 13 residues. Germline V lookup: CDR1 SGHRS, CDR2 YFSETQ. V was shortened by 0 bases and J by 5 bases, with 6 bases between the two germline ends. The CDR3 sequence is CASSLGQDQPQHF. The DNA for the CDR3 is TGCGCCAGCAGCTTGGGACAGGATCAGCCCCAGCATTTT.

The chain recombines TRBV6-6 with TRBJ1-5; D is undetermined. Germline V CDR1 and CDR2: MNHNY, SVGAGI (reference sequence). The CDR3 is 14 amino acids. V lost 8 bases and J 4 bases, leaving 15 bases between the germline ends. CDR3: CASLPREFNQPQHF. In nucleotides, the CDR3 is TGTGCCAGCCTTCCTCGGGAATTTAATCAGCCCCAGCATTTT.

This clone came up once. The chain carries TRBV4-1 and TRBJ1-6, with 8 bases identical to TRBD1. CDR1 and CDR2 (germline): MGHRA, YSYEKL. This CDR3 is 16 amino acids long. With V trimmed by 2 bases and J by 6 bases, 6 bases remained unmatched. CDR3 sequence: CASSQRDTGGNSPLHF. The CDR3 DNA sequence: TGCGCCAGCAGCCAAAGAGACACAGGGGGTAATTCACCCCTCCACTTT.

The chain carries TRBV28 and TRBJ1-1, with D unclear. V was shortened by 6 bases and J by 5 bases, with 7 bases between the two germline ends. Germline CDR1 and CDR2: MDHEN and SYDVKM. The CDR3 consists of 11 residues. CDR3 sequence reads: CASRTRTEAFF. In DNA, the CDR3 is TGTGCCAGCAGGACTAGGACTGAAGCTTTCTTT.

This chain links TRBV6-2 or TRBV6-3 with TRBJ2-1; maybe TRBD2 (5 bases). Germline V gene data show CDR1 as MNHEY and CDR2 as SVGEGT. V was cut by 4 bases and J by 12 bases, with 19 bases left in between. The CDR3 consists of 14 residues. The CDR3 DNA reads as TGTGCCAGCAGTTCCCTTGGGGTAGCGATCTCGCAGTTCTTC. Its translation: CASSSLGVAISQFF.

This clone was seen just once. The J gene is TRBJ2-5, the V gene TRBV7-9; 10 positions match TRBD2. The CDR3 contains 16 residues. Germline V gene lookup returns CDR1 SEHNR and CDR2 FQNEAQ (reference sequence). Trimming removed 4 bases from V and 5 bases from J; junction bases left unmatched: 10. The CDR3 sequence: CASSSGAAGGVETQYF. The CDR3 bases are TGTGCCAGCAGCTCCGGCGCAGCGGGAGGGGTGGAGACCCAGTACTTC.

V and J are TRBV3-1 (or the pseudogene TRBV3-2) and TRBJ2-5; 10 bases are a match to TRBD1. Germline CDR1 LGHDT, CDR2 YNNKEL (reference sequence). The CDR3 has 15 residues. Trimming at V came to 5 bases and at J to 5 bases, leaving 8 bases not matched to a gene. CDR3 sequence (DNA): TGTGCCAGCAGCTACCGGGACAGGGGTCGCGAGACCCAGTACTTC. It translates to CASSYRDRGRETQYF.

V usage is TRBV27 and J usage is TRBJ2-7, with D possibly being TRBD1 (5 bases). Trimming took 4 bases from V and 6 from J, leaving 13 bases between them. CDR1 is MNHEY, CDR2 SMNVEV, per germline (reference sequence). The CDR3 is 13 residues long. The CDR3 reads CASSYDGAPEQYF. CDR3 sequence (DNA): TGTGCCAGCAGTTATGATGGGGCCCCCGAGCAGTACTTC.

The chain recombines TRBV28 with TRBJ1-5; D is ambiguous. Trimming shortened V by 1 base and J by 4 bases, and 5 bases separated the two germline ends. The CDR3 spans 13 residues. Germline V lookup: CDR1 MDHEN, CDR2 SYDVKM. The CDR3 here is CASSLLQNQPQHF. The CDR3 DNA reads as TGTGCCAGCAGTTTATTGCAGAATCAGCCCCAGCATTTT.

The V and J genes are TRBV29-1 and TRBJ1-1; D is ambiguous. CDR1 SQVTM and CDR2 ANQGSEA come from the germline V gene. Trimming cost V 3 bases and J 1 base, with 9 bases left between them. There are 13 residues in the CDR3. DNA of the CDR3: TGCAGCGTTGATACAGACACGAACACTGAAGCTTTCTTT. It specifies CSVDTDTNTEAFF.

The CDR3 is CASTSSRDSATNEKLFF. CDR3 coding DNA: TGTGCCAGCACCTCCTCCCGGGACAGCGCAACTAATGAAAAACTGTTTTTT. The genes are TRBV7-9 and TRBJ1-4; 7 nucleotides agree with TRBD1. V was clipped by 7 bases and J by 0 bases; unmatched bases: 11. This CDR3 region has 17 residues. Looked up from germline, CDR1 is SEHNR and CDR2 is FQNEAQ (reference sequence). The variable domain in full, completed from reference TRBV7-9 and TRBJ1-4, reads DTGVSQNPRHKITKRGQNVTFRCDPISEHNRLYWYRQTLGQGPEFLTYFQNEAQLEKSRLLSDRFSAERPKGSFSTLEIQRTEQGDSAMYLCASTSSRDSATNEKLFFGSGTQLSVL.

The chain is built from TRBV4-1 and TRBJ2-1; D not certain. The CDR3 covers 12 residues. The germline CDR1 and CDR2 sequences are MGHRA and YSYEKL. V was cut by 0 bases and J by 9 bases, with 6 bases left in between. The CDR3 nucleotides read TGCGCCAGCAGCCAAGAGAGCGCTGAGCAGTTCTTC. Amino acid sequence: CASSQESAEQFF.

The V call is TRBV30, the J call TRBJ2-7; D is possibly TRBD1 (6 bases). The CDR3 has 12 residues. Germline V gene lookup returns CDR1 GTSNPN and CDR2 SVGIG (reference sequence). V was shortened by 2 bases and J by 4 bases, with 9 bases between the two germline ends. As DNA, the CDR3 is TGTGCCTGGAGTAATACAGGGTACGAGCAGTACTTC. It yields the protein CAWSNTGYEQYF.

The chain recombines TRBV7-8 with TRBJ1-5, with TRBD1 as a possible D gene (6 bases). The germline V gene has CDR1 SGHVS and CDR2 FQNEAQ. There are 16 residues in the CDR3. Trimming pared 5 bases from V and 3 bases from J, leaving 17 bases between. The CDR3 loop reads CASSQGGGQYNQPQHF. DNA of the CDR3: TGTGCCAGCAGCCAAGGAGGCGGACAGTACAATCAGCCCCAGCATTTT.